This entry features one TCR beta chain sequence. Its antigen remains undetermined. No quality values exist for individual bases; no much larger clone is one base distant. Inclusive of the bounding cysteine and phenylalanine, the CDR3 is 16 residues long. Only the CDR3 DNA stays, 48 bases, in frame from base 1. For CDR1 and CDR2, the germline V gene lists ENHRY and SYGVKD. The V end loses 0 bases and the J end loses 4 bases, and a stretch of 13 bases separates them. The sample comes from a study of control samples from healthy donors and cancer patients (dated by TCRdb to the early 2020s). Library creation used the immunoSEQ multiplex PCR assay. TCRdb retrieved this table from immuneACCESS and kept in-frame rearrangements only. Not all clones are present; in checked studies, unresolved V genes account for under half, and no reason is known for the remainder. This sample is represented by 90,000 to 150,000 clones; around nine tenths of them were singletons. The ten largest account for around 10% of the sample.

This sequence uses TRBV10-3 and TRBJ1-3; D gene: possibly TRBD1, on 6 matching bases. The material sequenced was blood. This sequence originates from a man aged 25-45 years in good health. The DNA sequence reads TGTGCCATCAGTGAGTCGAACAGGGCGACCGGAAACACCATATATTTT. It translates as CAISESNRATGNTIYF.